The present entry profiles one TCR beta chain with its context. V was cut by 6 bases and J by 2 bases, with 18 bases left in between. The CDR3 length is 16 residues. The data were obtained in a study of T-cell memory formation after mild COVID-19. Study-wide context: Across donors, TCR clusters were largely donor specific.

TCRdb fed the 5' RACE reads into MiXCR, producing one record per CDR3 protein. Of 250,000 or so distinct CDR3 sequences listed, about 20% were seen once; the top ten hold about 23%. The TCR sequence derives from a man aged 18 to 35 who had mild COVID-19 (a few samples of this study predate the infection). Cell type and time point are not known. The material sequenced was PBMCs or a T cell subset sorted from them (not recorded which). The chain is built from TRBV6-7 and TRBJ2-3, with D possibly TRBD2 on 6 matching bases. TRBV6-7 is labeled an ORF, and its function is uncertain. CDR3 coding DNA: TGTGCCAGCAGCTCCCTAAGGGCGGGAAACACAGATACGCAGTATTTT. Protein: CASSSLRAGNTDTQYF.